This T cell receptor beta chain came from a study of low-dose radiotherapy and immunotherapy resistance in tumors. TRAV- and TRBV-specific primers primed first-strand cDNA, covering alpha and beta chains. PCR amplification of the TCRs was performed with Phusion for about 20 PCR cycles, and it relied on a constant-region primer together with a V-primer adapter. MiXCR, applied by TCRdb to the reads, yields one record per CDR3 protein. The table has roughly 9,500 distinct CDR3 sequences, roughly two thirds seen once. Germline V gives CDR1 LNHDA, CDR2 SQIVND (reference sequence). V was cut by 7 bases and J by 0 bases, with 13 bases left in between. There are 15 residues in the CDR3.

The source of this sequence is a human donor with advanced metastatic prostate, ovarian, gallbladder or colorectal cancer (not recorded which). This table probably holds off-target reads from a library built for another chain. This sequence joins TRBV19 and TRBJ2-1; unclear D gene. DNA of the CDR3: TGTGCCAGTATTCCGGACCGGAGCTCCTACAATGAGCAGTTCTTC. Translating it yields CASIPDRSSYNEQFF.